Ten or more counts support the clone carrying this TCR beta chain. Antigen specificity is unknown. This record comes from a study of CD8 T cells in ankylosing spondylitis. Study-wide results and limits: What appeared characteristic of ankylosing spondylitis blood was a TCR beta motif of eight highly homologous variants.

The CDR3 is made up of 14 amino acids. Trimming stripped 6 bases from V and 2 bases from J, with 13 bases between. TCRdb passed the 5' RACE reads through MiXCR, listing each CDR3 protein once. The data contain 470,000 or so distinct CDR3 sequences, about 25% of them singletons. Sequencing input: blood, either unsorted or a sorted T cell fraction (not recorded which). The receptor was isolated from a male donor with ankylosing spondylitis. This rearrangement joins TRBV12-3 or TRBV12-4 to TRBJ2-5; possible D gene TRBD2, 5 bases. The CDR3 sequence is CASRRGPEQETQYF. CDR3 sequence (DNA): TGTGCCAGCAGAAGAGGGCCGGAACAAGAGACCCAGTACTTC.